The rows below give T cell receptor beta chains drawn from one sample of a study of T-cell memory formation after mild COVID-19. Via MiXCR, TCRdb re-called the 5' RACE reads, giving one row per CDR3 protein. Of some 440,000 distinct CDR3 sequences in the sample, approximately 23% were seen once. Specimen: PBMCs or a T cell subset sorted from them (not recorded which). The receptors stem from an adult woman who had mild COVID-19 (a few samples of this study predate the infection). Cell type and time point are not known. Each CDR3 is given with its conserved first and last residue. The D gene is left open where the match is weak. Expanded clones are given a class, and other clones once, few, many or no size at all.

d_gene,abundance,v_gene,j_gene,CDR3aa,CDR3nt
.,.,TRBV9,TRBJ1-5,CASSVGGVDQPQHF,TGTGCCAGCAGCGTAGGAGGTGTGGATCAGCCCCAGCATTTT
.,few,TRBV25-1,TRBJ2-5,CASSVVFQETQYF,TGTGCCAGCAGTGTAGTTTTCCAAGAGACCCAGTACTTC
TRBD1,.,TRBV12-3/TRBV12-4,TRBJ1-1,CASSLGGGGVTEAFF,TGTGCCAGCAGTTTAGGTGGAGGGGGCGTCACTGAAGCTTTCTTT
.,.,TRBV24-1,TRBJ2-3,CATSDLGDIGPGGTDTQYF,TGTGCCACCAGTGATTTAGGAGACATCGGACCCGGTGGCACAGATACGCAGTATTTT
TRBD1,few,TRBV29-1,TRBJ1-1,CSVEGTGEVEAFF,TGCAGCGTTGAAGGGACAGGGGAGGTTGAAGCTTTCTTT
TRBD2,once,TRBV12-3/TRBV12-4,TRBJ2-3,CASIPGLAINTDTQYF,TGTGCCAGCATTCCGGGACTAGCTATTAACACAGATACGCAGTATTTT
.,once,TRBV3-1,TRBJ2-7,CASSPGPNEQYF,TGTGCCAGCAGCCCTGGACCCAACGAGCAGTACTTC
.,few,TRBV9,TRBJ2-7,CASSAGAAYEQYF,TGTGCCAGCAGCGCCGGAGCGGCCTACGAGCAGTACTTC
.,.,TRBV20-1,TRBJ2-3,CSASGNPTDTQYF,TGCAGTGCCTCCGGGAATCCCACAGATACGCAGTATTTT
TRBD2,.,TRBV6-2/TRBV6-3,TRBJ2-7,CASSYGAGVSEQYF,TGTGCCAGCAGTTACGGAGCGGGAGTTTCCGAGCAGTACTTC
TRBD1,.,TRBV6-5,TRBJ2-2,CASREMGQGNTGELFF,TGTGCCAGCAGGGAAATGGGACAGGGGAACACCGGGGAGCTGTTTTTT
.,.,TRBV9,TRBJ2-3,CASSAYSGPSTDTQYF,TGTGCCAGCAGCGCCTATTCAGGTCCCTCCACAGATACGCAGTATTTT
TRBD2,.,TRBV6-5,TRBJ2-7,CASSYSLRWGGEVEQYF,TGTGCCAGCAGTTACTCCCTCCGTTGGGGAGGGGAGGTCGAGCAGTACTTC
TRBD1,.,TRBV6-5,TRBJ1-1,CASGTGSGTEAFF,TGTGCCAGCGGGACAGGGAGCGGCACTGAAGCTTTCTTT
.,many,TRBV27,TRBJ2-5,CASSSRETQYF,TGTGCCAGCAGTTCGAGGGAGACCCAGTACTTC
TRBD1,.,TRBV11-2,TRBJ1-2,CASSAKTGIDDYGYTF,TGTGCCAGCAGCGCCAAGACAGGGATCGACGACTATGGCTACACCTTC
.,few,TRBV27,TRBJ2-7,CASSLSVRDVTYEQYF,TGTGCCAGCAGTTTATCAGTCCGGGACGTCACCTACGAGCAGTACTTC
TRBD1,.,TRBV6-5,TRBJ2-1,CASRPPGTGSHNEQFF,TGTGCCAGCAGGCCCCCCGGGACAGGGAGCCACAATGAGCAGTTCTTC
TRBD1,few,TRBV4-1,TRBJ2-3,CASSHHPGQSTDTQYF,TGCGCCAGCAGCCATCACCCGGGACAGAGCACAGATACGCAGTATTTT
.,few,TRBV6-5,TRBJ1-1,CASSYGAGNTEAFF,TGTGCCAGCAGTTACGGCGCGGGGAACACTGAAGCTTTCTTT
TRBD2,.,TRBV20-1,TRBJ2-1,CSAQRPSGSYNEQFF,TGCAGTGCCCAACGTCCTAGCGGTTCCTACAATGAGCAGTTCTTC
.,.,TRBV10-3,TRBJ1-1,CAIRRDGNTEAFF,TGTGCCATCAGGCGGGACGGTAACACTGAAGCTTTCTTT
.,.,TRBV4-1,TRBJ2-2,CASSQTFTNTGELFF,TGCGCCAGCAGCCAAACTTTCACGAACACCGGGGAGCTGTTTTTT
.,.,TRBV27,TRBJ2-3,CASSYGASHSITDTQYF,TGTGCCAGCAGTTATGGGGCTAGCCATTCGATCACAGATACGCAGTATTTT